Below, 10 T cell receptor beta chains from the same sample are listed, as sequenced in a study of PD-1 blockade in classical Hodgkin lymphoma. Some clones are missing from TCRdb's copy, which holds only in-frame ones; the method was immunoSEQ multiplex PCR. The table includes roughly 60,000 clones, approximately 90% detected once. Relapse after autologous stem cell transplantation occurred in every patient, and brentuximab vedotin exposure varied. Sequencing used peripheral blood mononuclear cells (PBMCs), obtained before the second cycle of nivolumab. The receptors here all came from a human donor with classical Hodgkin lymphoma.

The J gene is TRBJ1-1, the V gene TRBV19, with 7 bases lining up with TRBD1. J lost 0 bases, V lost 3 bases, and 7 bases had no gene match. Looked up from germline, CDR1 is LNHDA and CDR2 is SQIVND (reference sequence). The CDR3 loop spans 16 amino acids. As DNA, the CDR3 is TGTGCCAGTAGTATTAGGACAGGCCCTTTGAACACTGAAGCTTTCTTT. The encoded protein is CASSIRTGPLNTEAFF.

The chain recombines TRBV28 with TRBJ2-5; D gene ambiguous. The germline V and J ends were trimmed by 7 bases and 4 bases, with 16 bases remaining between them. The CDR3 consists of 14 residues. Germline V lookup: CDR1 MDHEN, CDR2 SYDVKM. The CDR3: CASTHPAAGETQYF. The CDR3 DNA reads TGTGCCAGCACACACCCGGCCGCCGGAGAGACCCAGTACTTC. The complete variable domain, with remaining parts taken from reference TRBV28 and TRBJ2-5, reads DVKVTQSSRYLVKRTGEKVFLECVQDMDHENMFWYRQDPGLGLRLIYFSYDVKMKEKGDIPEGYSVSREKKERFSLILESASTNQTSMYLCASTHPAAGETQYFGPGTRLLVL.

The chain employs TRBV6-5 and TRBJ2-1; tentatively, D is TRBD2 (5 bases). Germline lookup yields CDR1 MNHEY and CDR2 SVGAGI. The CDR3 has 15 amino acids. V lost 5 bases, J lost 6 bases, and 17 bases lay in between. The CDR3 coding sequence is TGTGCCAGCAGTCAACCGGGGATAGCTGTCAATGAGCAGTTCTTC. As protein: CASSQPGIAVNEQFF.

CDR3 sequence reads: CASSLGQSSNQPQHF. CDR3 coding DNA: TGTGCCAGCAGCTTAGGACAGTCTAGCAATCAGCCCCAGCATTTT. The chain uses TRBV11-2 and TRBJ1-5, with a tentative D call TRBD1 (5 bases). Germline V CDR1 and CDR2: SGHAT, FQNNGV. Deletions cut 1 base from V and 0 bases from J, with 7 bases between. This CDR3 has 15 amino acids.

As regards this clone: The junction does not match germline at one end; this may be a read error. The chain uses TRBV6-5 and TRBJ1-6; D ambiguous. This CDR3 has 13 residues. Germline V gene sequence: CDR1 MNHEY, CDR2 SVGAGI. CDR3 bases: TGTACCAGCAGCCCCGCCGCTAGGACACCCCTCCACTTT. This codes for CTSSPAARTPLHF.

The CDR3 coding sequence is TGCGCCAGCAGCCAAGAGGTAACAGGGTACTATGGCTACACCTTC. It yields the protein CASSQEVTGYYGYTF. The chain recombines TRBV4-1 with TRBJ1-2; tentative D call: TRBD1 (6 bases). From germline, CDR1 is MGHRA and CDR2 YSYEKL. This CDR3 is 15 amino acids long. Trimming removed 0 bases from V and 3 bases from J, with 11 bases in between.

In this sample, this clone turned up a few times. Different DNA sequences within this sample yield the same CDR3. V is TRBV5-1 and J is TRBJ2-2; D not resolved. Germline-derived CDR1 and CDR2 are SGHRS and YFSETQ. The CDR3 covers 13 residues. The V and J ends lost 4 bases and 5 bases respectively, with 9 bases between them. This CDR3 is CASSPEGTGELFF. Written as DNA, the CDR3 is TGCGCCAGCAGCCCAGAAGGGACCGGGGAGCTGTTTTTT.

CDR3 in DNA: TGCGCCAGCAGCTTGGGTGGTCAGGGCGGCTACACCTTC. Translating gives CASSLGGQGGYTF. V usage is TRBV5-1 and J usage is TRBJ1-2, with D possibly matching TRBD1 (5 bases). The CDR3 is 13 residues long. The V end was cut by 0 bases, the J end by 8 bases, with 11 bases between. Germline V CDR1 and CDR2: SGHRS, YFSETQ.

The chain employs TRBV13 and TRBJ1-4, with D maybe TRBD1 (6 bases). The CDR3 consists of 15 residues. Germline V lookup: CDR1 PRHDT, CDR2 FYEKMQ (reference sequence). The V end was cut by 5 bases, the J end by 7 bases, with 17 bases between. CDR3 DNA sequence: TGTGCCAGCAGCACCCGGGACATACCCAGTGAAAAACTGTTTTTT. The encoded protein is CASSTRDIPSEKLFF.

This clone was counted a single time. The chain has TRBV12-5 and TRBJ2-5; D ambiguous. Germline V gives CDR1 LGHNT, CDR2 FRNRAP. CDR3 size: 15 residues. V was cut by 1 base and J by 3 bases, with 12 bases left in between. CDR3 residues: CASGLGITGEETQYF. The CDR3 coding sequence is TGTGCTAGTGGTTTGGGGATCACGGGTGAAGAGACCCAGTACTTC.